Sequencing of this TCR beta chain was carried out in a study of tumor-infiltrating lymphocytes in primary liver carcinoma. About the study: Sample yields of productive TCRbeta reads, ranging from roughly 3.65 to 7.13 million, were similar across tissue types.

The CDR3 covers 14 residues. Germline V gives CDR1 MNHEY, CDR2 SVGAGI. As concerns this clonotype: Its antigen is unknown. This may come from a read error, since a much larger clone is one base off.

Unsorted bulk tissue, about 17-34 mg of it, served as the source for co-extraction of RNA and DNA. More than 85% viable tumor cells made up every tumor sample. Study-level results: Top clones occupying all five tumor regions numbered only about 8-25%.

Production of TCR beta cDNA used 500 ng total RNA together with a constant-region primer. ARM-PCR, slightly modified, supplied the TCR beta libraries through three nested multiplex PCR rounds. Rounds one and two of PCR, each of 10 cycles, were primed with TRBV1-TRBV30 forward primers and a C-beta reverse primer. TCRdb re-called the multiplex PCR reads through MiXCR, storing one row per CDR3 protein. The data hold approximately 110,000 distinct CDR3 sequences, with 55% to 65% observed a single time. The source material was liver tumor tissue from sampling region 1. This sample's subset: tumor region T1, superior pole. The receptor's source is a woman aged 60-75 years with primary liver carcinoma and hepatitis B virus infection. The genes are TRBV6-5 and TRBJ1-1; no reliable D call. The DNA for the CDR3 is TGTGTCAGCAGTTACGATCGAGGCAGGACTGAAGCTTTCTTT. It encodes CVSSYDRGRTEAFF.